The clone carrying this T cell receptor beta chain appeared many times. Its antigen remains unidentified. This sample stems from a study of response to subunit inactivated influenza vaccine. Whole-study findings and limits: It was suggested by the authors that few new T cells are recruited by each seasonal influenza vaccination.

TCRdb fed the RT-PCR reads into MiXCR, producing one record per CDR3 protein. This table holds 650,000 or so distinct CDR3 sequences, 12% to 15% found once. This CDR3 comprises 16 residues. V was clipped by 4 bases and J by 0 bases, with 15 bases between them. Germline lookup yields CDR1 MNHEY and CDR2 SVGEGT. This specimen consisted of PBMCs from blood, obtained approximately 15 days before vaccination. The receptor was isolated from a man between 50 and 59 years old who received an inactivated influenza vaccine. This rearrangement joins TRBV6-2 or TRBV6-3 to TRBJ1-1, with a possible D match to TRBD1 (6 bases). The CDR3 DNA reads TGTGCCAGCAGTTGGGACACCGGGTCCATGAACACTGAAGCTTTCTTT. Translating gives CASSWDTGSMNTEAFF.